These T cell receptor beta chains were read from a single sample in a study of chemoradiotherapy in HPV16-positive cancers. This table comes from immunoSEQ multiplex PCR, and its TCRdb copy is limited to in-frame clones, with some not included. The sample lists approximately 4,000 clones, around 75% seen once, with 15% to 20% in the top ten. The sample was taken from a patient who underwent chemoradiotherapy. Receptors were obtained from a human donor with HPV-associated anogenital cancer. The CDR3 runs from the conserved cysteine through the conserved F or W. The order of the fields is J gene, V gene, clone size, D gene, CDR3 protein, CDR3 DNA. The D gene is left open where the match is weak. A row's size may be missing; if present it is once, few, many or a size class.

>TRBJ2-1|TRBV11-3|-|TRBD2
CASSFSLLAGQKDNEQFF
TGTGCCAGCAGCTTCTCCCTTTTAGCGGGTCAGAAAGACAATGAGCAGTTCTTC
>TRBJ2-5|TRBV30|-|-
CAWSVFGNWETQYF
TGTGCCTGGAGTGTGTTTGGGAACTGGGAGACCCAGTACTTC
>TRBJ2-2|TRBV4-1|-|-
CASSQGIGSAGELFF
TGCGCCAGCAGCCAAGGAATCGGCTCCGCCGGGGAGCTGTTTTTT
>TRBJ2-3|TRBV19|-|-
CASSPQGMGTDTQYF
TGTGCCAGTAGTCCCCAGGGGATGGGCACAGATACGCAGTATTTT
>TRBJ1-1|TRBV19|-|-
CASSRGDKNTEAFF
TGTGCCAGTAGTAGGGGGGACAAGAACACTGAAGCTTTCTTT
>TRBJ1-1|TRBV4-3|-|-
CASSQAGLEDTEAFF
TGCGCCAGCAGCCAAGCAGGGCTGGAGGACACTGAAGCTTTCTTT
>TRBJ1-6|TRBV14|-|-
CASSQVYSSPLHF
TGTGCCAGCAGCCAAGTATACAGTTCACCCCTCCACTTT
>TRBJ1-5|TRBV27|-|TRBD1
CASSFGRGDQPQHF
TGTGCCAGCAGTTTCGGCAGGGGGGATCAGCCCCAGCATTTT
>TRBJ1-6|TRBV30|-|TRBD1
CAWRGQRNSPLHF
TGTGCCTGGAGGGGACAGAGGAATTCACCCCTCCACTTT
>TRBJ2-1|TRBV11-2|-|-
CASSSTESSYNEQFF
TGTGCCAGCAGTTCCACAGAAAGCTCCTACAATGAGCAGTTCTTC
>TRBJ1-2|TRBV30|-|-
CAWSLRAYGYTF
TGTGCCTGGAGTTTACGGGCCTATGGCTACACCTTC
>TRBJ2-2|TRBV19|-|-
CASIPTGRTGELFF
TGTGCCAGTATCCCGACAGGGAGGACCGGGGAGCTGTTTTTT
>TRBJ1-2|TRBV28|-|-
CASSFNHGYTF
TGTGCCAGCAGTTTTAACCATGGCTACACCTTC
>TRBJ1-5|TRBV2|-|-
CASSVSLDSNQPQHF
TGTGCCAGCAGTGTGAGTCTTGATAGCAATCAGCCCCAGCATTTT
>TRBJ1-2|TRBV27|-|-
CASSLTEEQHYGYTF
TGTGCCAGCAGTTTAACGGAGGAGCAACATTATGGCTACACCTTC
>TRBJ1-6|TRBV27|-|-
CASSPFDRPNSPLHF
TGTGCCAGCAGCCCGTTTGACAGGCCCAATTCACCCCTCCACTTT
>TRBJ1-2|TRBV5-1|few|TRBD1
CASSPGGRTGQGYGYTF
TGCGCCAGCAGCCCGGGGGGGCGGACAGGGCAAGGCTATGGCTACACCTTC
>TRBJ1-2|TRBV19|-|-
CASGTPPGYTF
TGTGCCAGCGGAACTCCACCGGGCTACACCTTC
>TRBJ2-4|TRBV7-2|-|-
CASSLAQAGKGKNIQYF
TGTGCCAGCAGCTTAGCGCAGGCAGGGAAAGGGAAAAACATTCAGTACTTC
>TRBJ2-7|TRBV13|-|-
CASSFPQGFGSYEQYF
TGTGCCAGCAGCTTCCCGCAGGGGTTCGGGTCCTACGAGCAGTACTTC